This T cell receptor (beta chain) was sequenced in a study of cytomegalovirus exposure and HLA in healthy donors. Overall study results and limits: Segments of the TCR beta V type were, in most cases, productive about 90% or about 30% of the time in an earlier analysis.

Germline assignment: CDR1 LNHNV and CDR2 YYDKDF (reference sequence). CDR3 length: 15 amino acids. Trimming cost V 0 bases and J 7 bases, with 16 bases left between them. Points on this clone: What it binds is unknown.

Use of 60 Vbeta and 13 Jbeta primers characterized the PCR. Here immunoSEQ multiplex PCR was the method, and the copy in TCRdb shows in-frame clones only, minus some. The sample consists of roughly 160,000 clones, roughly 80% of them appearing once. The sample was PBMCs. J is TRBJ2-7 and V is TRBV15; TRBD2 might be the D (5 bases). The source is a man aged 18 to 35 in good health and CMV-seropositive. CDR3: CATSRDRGKAEEQYF. The CDR3 bases are TGTGCCACCAGCAGAGATCGGGGAAAAGCTGAAGAGCAGTACTTC.